The 16 T cell receptor beta chains below come from one sample, sequenced in a study of Graves' ophthalmopathy and Graves' hyperthyroidism (dated by TCRdb to 2016 to 2018). The sample was run on an Illumina HiSeq 2000. TCR beta CDR3 regions were amplified from RNA transcripts for repertoire sequencing. The first round of RT-PCR was done with HTBI primers and the Qiagen OneStep RT-PCR kit, and was followed by a second round of multiplex PCR, then size selection and purification. The raw public reads went through TCRdb reprocessing: fastp at Q25, MiXCR clone calling, in-frame beta chains kept. For every CDR3 protein sequence, its rows merge into one entry that carries the most common genes and DNA. Within this sample are around 1,200,000 distinct CDR3 sequences, with about 40% of them counted one time only. The ten largest clonotypes hold approximately 10% of the sample. Specimen: peripheral blood or thyroid tissue (not recorded which). These receptors were taken from an adult man with Graves' hyperthyroidism.

This clonotype was observed once. The rearrangement links TRBV15 to TRBJ1-1, with D unclear. This CDR3 is 14 amino acids long. With 2 bases removed from V and 4 bases from J, the gap between germline ends came to 11 bases. Per germline, CDR1 LNHNV and CDR2 YYDKDF (reference sequence). CDR3 in DNA: TGTGCCACCAGCAGACCAGACGGGATCACTGAAGCTTTCTTT. This gives the protein CATSRPDGITEAFF.

This clonotype has a count of ten or more. The chain recombines TRBV15 with TRBJ2-7, with D tentatively TRBD2 (6 bases). The germline V gene has CDR1 LNHNV and CDR2 YYDKDF (reference sequence). Between the trimmed V and J ends, which lost 1 base and 7 bases, there was a span of 14 bases. The CDR3 has 14 residues. CDR3 sequence (DNA): TGTGCCACCAGCAGAGTAGGAGGGACCTCAGAGCAGTACTTC. Translating it yields CATSRVGGTSEQYF.

On this clonotype itself: A much larger clone lies a single base off, so this may be a read error. The chain couples TRBV5-1 to TRBJ2-5; D gene unclear. The CDR3 is 14 residues long. Germline values: CDR1 SGHRS, CDR2 YFSETQ. V lost 4 bases and J lost 11, with 21 bases in between. The CDR3 DNA follows: TGCGCCAGCAGCCCCCAGACAAATACCTACGGGCAGTACTTC. This gives the protein CASSPQTNTYGQYF.

This clonotype showed up just a few times. The rearrangement links TRBV12-3 or TRBV12-4 to TRBJ1-3; 8 positions agree with TRBD1. The length of the CDR3 is 15 residues. V trimming: 2 bases; J trimming: 4 bases; junction bases outside the gene matches: 4. In DNA form, the CDR3 reads TGTGCCAGCAGTTTATTGGACAGGGAGGGAAACACCATATATTTT. This codes for CASSLLDREGNTIYF.

This chain links TRBV11-2 with TRBJ2-2, with D perhaps matching TRBD2 (5 bases). Germline V gene lookup returns CDR1 SGHAT and CDR2 FQNNGV. Trimming cost V 7 bases and J 5 bases, with 14 bases left between them. The CDR3 spans 14 residues. The CDR3 loop is CASTESGWTGELFF. The CDR3 DNA reads as TGTGCCAGCACCGAAAGCGGATGGACCGGGGAGCTGTTTTTT.

Concerning this clonotype itself: This may come from a read error, since a much larger clone is one base off. The chain is built from TRBV11-2 and TRBJ2-5, with D perhaps matching TRBD2 (6 bases). Germline assignment: CDR1 SGHAT and CDR2 FQNNGV. With 4 bases removed from V and 9 bases from J, the gap between germline ends came to 18 bases. This CDR3 has 14 residues. The chain's CDR3 is CASSYTGLASAQYF. The DNA for the CDR3 is TGTGCCAGCAGCTATACGGGACTCGCGAGCGCCCAGTACTTC.

This clonotype was found many times. The rearrangement joins TRBV20-1 to TRBJ2-7, with TRBD2 matching 7 bases. Germline trimming cut 3 bases from V and 0 bases from J; bases unmatched to any gene: 8. Germline-derived CDR1 and CDR2 are DFQATT and SNEGSKA (reference sequence). The CDR3 is 15 residues long. The CDR3 region is CSARNLAVSSYEQYF. The CDR3 DNA reads as TGCAGTGCTAGGAATCTAGCGGTGAGCTCCTACGAGCAGTACTTC.

A word on this clonotype: A much larger clone lies a single base off, so this may be a read error. This sequence joins TRBV14 and TRBJ2-5, with 8 bases lining up with TRBD2. CDR3 length: 17 residues. Per the germline V gene, CDR1 is SGHDN and CDR2 is FVKESK. Trimming at V came to 4 bases and at J to 1 base, leaving 11 bases not matched to a gene. CDR3 DNA: TGTGCCAGCAGCCGAGGGACTAGAGGAAGGGTCCAAGAGACCCAGTACTTC. Its protein product is CASSRGTRGRVQETQYF.

This clonotype was detected ten times or more. The chain combines TRBV19 with TRBJ1-1; no definite D call. This CDR3 contains 12 residues. CDR1 and CDR2 from the germline V gene are LNHDA and SQIVND (reference sequence). CDR3 region: CSVSGWNTEAFF. The CDR3 nucleotides are TGTTCGGTTTCAGGCTGGAACACTGAAGCTTTCTTT.

This clonotype was detected a few times. CDR3 coding DNA: TGCGCCAGCAGCCAAGAGAGGGGCGTTCTAGGTCCCCTCCACTTT. It is translated as CASSQERGVLGPLHF. The chain uses TRBV4-3 and TRBJ1-6; possible D gene TRBD1, 5 bases. CDR1 is LGHNA, CDR2 YSLEER, per germline. The V and J ends lost 0 bases and 13 bases respectively, with 16 bases between them. CDR3 size: 15 residues.

In regard to this clonotype: A clone one base away is much larger, so this may be a read error. The CDR3 loop is CASSMTGTPGNTIYF. In DNA, the CDR3 is TGTGCCAGCAGCATGACAGGGACCCCTGGAAACACCATATATTTT. The chain employs TRBV7-8 and TRBJ1-3, with 7 bases aligning to TRBD1. Germline CDR1 SGHVS, CDR2 FQNEAQ. With V trimmed by 5 bases and J by 2 bases, 6 bases remained unmatched. The CDR3 loop spans 15 amino acids.

Turning to this clonotype: This may come from a read error, since a much larger clone is one base off. V usage is TRBV5-1 and J usage is TRBJ1-1, with 8 bases matching TRBD1. The CDR3 is 13 amino acids. Unmatched junction bases numbered 12, after V lost 4 bases and J lost 13 bases. Germline V gives CDR1 SGHRS, CDR2 YFSETQ. Written as DNA, the CDR3 is TGCGCCAGCAGCCCCGAGGGTGGGACAGGAGGTTTCTTT. Translating it yields CASSPEGGTGGFF.

This clonotype turned up a few times. V gene TRBV30 combines with J gene TRBJ2-7, with 8 bases fitting TRBD1. The junction had 2 bases not matched to a gene; V was cut back by 1 base and J by 3 bases. The CDR3 has 13 residues. Germline CDR1 reads GTSNPN; CDR2 reads SVGIG (reference sequence). The CDR3 region has the DNA TGTGCCTGGAGTGAGACAGGGGTCTACGAGCAGTACTTC. This codes for CAWSETGVYEQYF.

On this clonotype: A much larger clone lies a single base off, so this may be a read error. This chain uses TRBV10-3 with TRBJ1-5, with D unclear. The CDR3 runs 14 residues. Germline V lookup: CDR1 ENHRY, CDR2 SYGVKD. Between the trimmed V and J ends, which lost 6 bases and 2 bases, there was a span of 11 bases. The CDR3: CAISIESRNQPQHF. Here the CDR3 DNA reads TGTGCCATCAGCATTGAGAGTCGCAATCAGCCCCAGCATTTT.

This clonotype has ten or more counts. The J gene is TRBJ1-1, the V gene TRBV12-3 or TRBV12-4; 10 nucleotides line up with TRBD1. V shed 6 bases, J shed 6 bases, and the junction held 7 bases outside the gene matches. The CDR3 covers 14 residues. CDR3 sequence reads: CASRRGTGASEAFF. The DNA of the CDR3 is TGTGCCAGCAGACGGGGGACAGGGGCATCTGAAGCTTTCTTT.

Only one count was recorded for this clonotype. V is TRBV19 and J is TRBJ2-7; weak D call: TRBD2 (5 bases). With 3 bases removed from V and 6 bases from J, the gap between germline ends came to 9 bases. The CDR3 has 12 residues. CDR1 and CDR2 from the germline V gene are LNHDA and SQIVND (reference sequence). This CDR3 is CASSIRESEQYF. In DNA form, the CDR3 reads TGTGCCAGTAGTATTAGGGAGAGCGAGCAGTACTTC.